This is a list of T cell receptor beta chains from one sample in a study of blood T cell repertoires in COVID-19. Clones were read by immunoSEQ multiplex PCR, and TCRdb kept only the in-frame ones, dropping some. This sample carries around 340,000 clones, around 88% of them seen once, and the ten largest clones take 7.1%. Sequencing input: peripheral blood. Receptors originate from a woman aged 60-70 years with COVID-19, enrolled during active disease. CDR3s include the opening cysteine and the closing phenylalanine or tryptophan. The order of the fields is J gene, V gene, clone size, D gene, CDR3 DNA, CDR3 protein. A D gene is named only where the DNA matches it firmly. Part of the rows lack a size; the others show once, few, many or a class for expanded clones.

j_call: TRBJ1-5; v_call: TRBV2; clone_size: .; d_call: TRBD1; cdr3_nt: TGTGCCAGCGGGAGCCAGGGGGCATTATCCGGTCAGCCCCAGCATTTT; cdr3_aa: CASGSQGALSGQPQHF
j_call: TRBJ1-1; v_call: TRBV5-4; clone_size: once; d_call: .; cdr3_nt: TGTGCCAGCAGCTCACAGGGCTCGAACACTGAAGCTTTCTTT; cdr3_aa: CASSSQGSNTEAFF
j_call: TRBJ1-1; v_call: TRBV5-1; clone_size: few; d_call: .; cdr3_nt: TGCGCCAGCAGCCCACGGACAGTGAACACTGAAGCTTTCTTT; cdr3_aa: CASSPRTVNTEAFF
j_call: TRBJ2-2; v_call: TRBV5-1; clone_size: few; d_call: .; cdr3_nt: TGCGCCAGCAGCTTATATCAGCAGGCAGTCTTGACCGGGGAGCTGTTTTTT; cdr3_aa: CASSLYQQAVLTGELFF
j_call: TRBJ1-5; v_call: TRBV19; clone_size: .; d_call: TRBD1; cdr3_nt: TGTGCCAGTAAAGACAGGGTCGGCGGCAATCAGCCCCAGCATTTT; cdr3_aa: CASKDRVGGNQPQHF
j_call: TRBJ2-1; v_call: TRBV6-5; clone_size: .; d_call: TRBD2; cdr3_nt: TGTGCCAGCAATCCCAGCGGGGAGGGGAATGAGCAGTTCTTC; cdr3_aa: CASNPSGEGNEQFF
j_call: TRBJ2-1; v_call: TRBV20-1; clone_size: .; d_call: TRBD2; cdr3_nt: TGCAGTGCTAGTACCCTCCTGGGGACTAGCGGGGGGGCGCCCTACAATGAGCAGTTCTTC; cdr3_aa: CSASTLLGTSGGAPYNEQFF
j_call: TRBJ2-7; v_call: TRBV4-3; clone_size: .; d_call: .; cdr3_nt: TGCGCCAGCAGCCACCAGGTGGGGAGCTCCTACGAGCAGTACTTC; cdr3_aa: CASSHQVGSSYEQYF
j_call: TRBJ1-5; v_call: TRBV30; clone_size: few; d_call: .; cdr3_nt: TGTGCCTGGAGTGTACAGGGCCATCAGCCCCAGCATTTT; cdr3_aa: CAWSVQGHQPQHF
j_call: TRBJ1-2; v_call: TRBV19; clone_size: .; d_call: .; cdr3_nt: TGTGCCAGTCGGTACTATGGCTACACCTTC; cdr3_aa: CASRYYGYTF
j_call: TRBJ2-5; v_call: TRBV15; clone_size: .; d_call: .; cdr3_nt: TGTGCCACCAGCAGAGGGGACTGGCAAGAGACCCAGTACTTC; cdr3_aa: CATSRGDWQETQYF
j_call: TRBJ2-7; v_call: TRBV29-1; clone_size: .; d_call: TRBD1; cdr3_nt: TGCAGCGTTGGCAGGGGGCAGGACGAGCAGTACTTC; cdr3_aa: CSVGRGQDEQYF
j_call: TRBJ2-7; v_call: TRBV27; clone_size: once; d_call: TRBD1; cdr3_nt: TGTGCCACCTGGACAGGGGGAAACTACGAGCAGTACTTC; cdr3_aa: CATWTGGNYEQYF
j_call: TRBJ2-1; v_call: TRBV7-2; clone_size: .; d_call: .; cdr3_nt: TGTGCCAGCAGCCTCTTTAGGGGCAATGAGCAGTTCTTC; cdr3_aa: CASSLFRGNEQFF
j_call: TRBJ1-6; v_call: TRBV29-1; clone_size: .; d_call: TRBD1; cdr3_nt: TGCAGCGTCAAAGGGACAGGGGACTCACCCCTCCACTTT; cdr3_aa: CSVKGTGDSPLHF
j_call: TRBJ2-3; v_call: TRBV5-1; clone_size: .; d_call: TRBD2; cdr3_nt: TGCGCCAGCAGCTTTGGAGCGGGGGGCCAGAGCACAGATACGCAGTATTTT; cdr3_aa: CASSFGAGGQSTDTQYF
j_call: TRBJ1-2; v_call: TRBV30; clone_size: .; d_call: TRBD1; cdr3_nt: TGTGCCTGGAGGGCAACCGGGACAGCTGGCTACACCTTC; cdr3_aa: CAWRATGTAGYTF
j_call: TRBJ2-5; v_call: TRBV4-1; clone_size: .; d_call: TRBD2; cdr3_nt: TGCGCCAGCAGCCAAACTAGCGGGGGGCGCCAAGAGACCCAGTACTTC; cdr3_aa: CASSQTSGGRQETQYF
j_call: TRBJ2-1; v_call: TRBV30; clone_size: .; d_call: .; cdr3_nt: TGTGCCTGGAGGGGGGCCCTTTACAATGAGCAGTTCTTC; cdr3_aa: CAWRGALYNEQFF
j_call: TRBJ1-2; v_call: TRBV19; clone_size: .; d_call: .; cdr3_nt: TGTGCCAGTAGTAGCCAGGGGATATCCGCCCCTATCTATGGCTACACCTTC; cdr3_aa: CASSSQGISAPIYGYTF
j_call: TRBJ1-1; v_call: TRBV12-5; clone_size: .; d_call: .; cdr3_nt: TGTGCTAGTGGTTTCGGTCGGGGTACTGAAGCTTTCTTT; cdr3_aa: CASGFGRGTEAFF
j_call: TRBJ2-7; v_call: TRBV7-3; clone_size: .; d_call: .; cdr3_nt: TGTGCCAGCAGCTACCAAGCGGACAGAACCTACGAGCAGTACTTC; cdr3_aa: CASSYQADRTYEQYF
j_call: TRBJ1-1; v_call: TRBV3-1/TRBV3-2; clone_size: few; d_call: TRBD1; cdr3_nt: TGTGCCAGCAGCCCCACAGGGGGCGGGTACACTGAAGCTTTCTTT; cdr3_aa: CASSPTGGGYTEAFF
j_call: TRBJ2-1; v_call: TRBV23-1; clone_size: .; d_call: TRBD1; cdr3_nt: TGCGCCAGCAGTCATTCCACCGACAGGGGATTCTCCTACAATGAGCAGTTCTTC; cdr3_aa: CASSHSTDRGFSYNEQFF
j_call: TRBJ2-5; v_call: TRBV9; clone_size: .; d_call: .; cdr3_nt: TGTGCCAGCAGCCCGCTGGTGGGGCAGGGGTACCAAGAGACCCAGTACTTC; cdr3_aa: CASSPLVGQGYQETQYF
j_call: TRBJ1-1; v_call: TRBV19; clone_size: .; d_call: .; cdr3_nt: TGTGCCAGTAGACCCGGGAGGGGAACTATGAACACTGAAGCTTTCTTT; cdr3_aa: CASRPGRGTMNTEAFF
j_call: TRBJ1-4; v_call: TRBV2; clone_size: .; d_call: TRBD1; cdr3_nt: TGTGCCAGCAGTTCCGGGACAGGGGTTGAAAAACTGTTTTTT; cdr3_aa: CASSSGTGVEKLFF
j_call: TRBJ2-7; v_call: TRBV2; clone_size: .; d_call: .; cdr3_nt: TGTGCCAGCAGCATCATCACGGGTACCTACGAGCAGTACTTC; cdr3_aa: CASSIITGTYEQYF
j_call: TRBJ1-4; v_call: TRBV27; clone_size: .; d_call: TRBD1; cdr3_nt: TGTGCCAGCAGTTTGAGATTCGGGGACAGGGTTAATGAAAAACTGTTTTTT; cdr3_aa: CASSLRFGDRVNEKLFF
j_call: TRBJ1-3; v_call: TRBV7-8; clone_size: .; d_call: .; cdr3_nt: TGTGCCAGCAGCCGTACAGTCTCTGGAAACACCATATATTTT; cdr3_aa: CASSRTVSGNTIYF
j_call: TRBJ2-2; v_call: TRBV5-1; clone_size: .; d_call: TRBD1; cdr3_nt: TGCGCCAGCAGCTTGGCGGGACAGGGTAACACCGGGGAGCTGTTTTTT; cdr3_aa: CASSLAGQGNTGELFF
j_call: TRBJ2-3; v_call: TRBV7-3; clone_size: .; d_call: TRBD2; cdr3_nt: TGTGCCAGCAGCCCTCTAGCGGGGGGGCGGGGGCAGTATTTT; cdr3_aa: CASSPLAGGRGQYF
j_call: TRBJ1-2; v_call: TRBV12-3/TRBV12-4; clone_size: .; d_call: .; cdr3_nt: TGTGCCAGCACCTCCCCGGGCTATGGCTACACCTTC; cdr3_aa: CASTSPGYGYTF
j_call: TRBJ1-4; v_call: TRBV27; clone_size: .; d_call: .; cdr3_nt: TGTGCCAGCAGCACAGGGTCGATCGGCGGAAAACTGTTTTTT; cdr3_aa: CASSTGSIGGKLFF